Listed here is a single TCR beta chain. Its cognate antigen is unknown. According to the study, TCR beta libraries were built with iRepertoire HTBI primers and CDR3-region Arm-PCR. Using its own MiXCR run on the multiplex PCR reads, TCRdb lists one record per CDR3 protein. The data hold 700,000 or so distinct CDR3 sequences, with 25% to 35% observed a single time. V shed 8 bases and J shed 3 bases, with 17 bases lying between them. Germline V gives CDR1 SQVTM, CDR2 ANQGSEA. There are 13 residues in the CDR3. Time point reported: persistent/refractory GD, antithyroid drugs over 5 years with positive TRAb. Scientists built the TCR library using RNA that was extracted from PBMCs. This sample was taken from a study of regulatory T cells in long-lasting Graves disease. Notes on the study in general: Repertoires from persistent disease leaned toward TRBV28, TRBJ1-2 and TRBJ2-5.

The sequences come from peripheral blood mononuclear cells (PBMCs), collected when the disease was refractory, from a patient treated with antithyroid drugs. The TCR sequence derives from a female donor with Graves disease. The chain joins TRBV29-1 to TRBJ2-7; possibly TRBD2 for D (6 bases). CDR3: CSTSGTEVYEQYF. CDR3 in DNA: TGCAGCACATCCGGGACTGAAGTCTACGAGCAGTACTTC.